These 23 T cell receptor beta chains came from one sample sequenced in a study of blood T cell repertoires in COVID-19. The assay was immunoSEQ multiplex PCR, and TCRdb's table has in-frame clones only and misses some. This table has tens of thousands of clones, approximately 88% appearing once. Sequenced material: peripheral blood. Receptor source: a man between 45 and 60 years old with acute or convalescent COVID-19.

This chain uses TRBV24-1 with TRBJ2-2; TRBD1 matches at 9 bases. Germline CDR1 and CDR2: KGHDR and SFDVKD. The CDR3 is 17 residues long. The V segment lost 4 bases and the J segment 4 bases; nucleotides outside the gene matches: 9. The CDR3 region has the DNA TGTGCCACCAGTGAATCACCGGGACAGGGTTTCACCGGGGAGCTGTTTTTT. It codes for CATSESPGQGFTGELFF.

This clone appeared once. V is TRBV3-1 (or the pseudogene TRBV3-2) and J is TRBJ2-2; D is undetermined. V was cut by 1 base and J by 2 bases, with 8 bases left in between. The CDR3 runs to 15 residues. Germline CDR1 and CDR2: LGHDT and YNNKEL (reference sequence). The CDR3 reads CASSQGSTNTGELFF. The CDR3 DNA is TGTGCCAGCAGCCAAGGCTCAACAAACACCGGGGAGCTGTTTTTT.

This sequence joins TRBV7-8 and TRBJ1-4; perhaps TRBD1 as D (5 bases). Trimming stripped 5 bases from V and 7 bases from J, with 17 bases between. In germline, CDR1 is SGHVS, CDR2 FQNEAQ. This CDR3 spans 15 amino acids. The CDR3 coding sequence is TGTGCCAGCAGCCGAGGGCCTGACAGTGGTGAAAAACTGTTTTTT. It is translated as CASSRGPDSGEKLFF.

This chain's CDR3 is CAIRVGRSSGNTIYF. As DNA, the CDR3 is TGTGCCATCAGGGTGGGGAGAAGCTCTGGAAACACCATATATTTT. J is TRBJ1-3 and V is TRBV10-3; D gene uncertain. V lost 6 bases, J lost 0 bases, and 12 bases lay in between. CDR1 ENHRY and CDR2 SYGVKD come from the germline V gene. The CDR3 length is 15 residues.

V and J are TRBV3-1 (or the pseudogene TRBV3-2) and TRBJ2-3; TRBD2 aligns across 11 bases. The CDR3 extends over 18 amino acids. With V trimmed by 2 bases and J by 2 bases, 9 bases remained unmatched. CDR1 LGHDT and CDR2 YNNKEL come from the germline V gene (reference sequence). In DNA form, the CDR3 reads TGTGCCAGCAGCCAATCCCCTTTAGCGGGGGGGCCCACAGATACGCAGTATTTT. Its translation is CASSQSPLAGGPTDTQYF.

The V call is TRBV14, the J call TRBJ1-4; 8 bases are a match to TRBD1. V lost 2 bases, J lost 13 bases, and 6 bases stayed unmatched. The CDR3 is made up of 13 amino acids. CDR1 and CDR2 (germline): SGHDN, FVKESK. CDR3 region: CASSQPRGTGLFF. CDR3 sequence (DNA): TGTGCCAGCAGCCAACCCCGGGGGACAGGACTGTTTTTT.

This chain connects TRBV30 to TRBJ1-2; D call uncertain. The CDR3 is made up of 16 amino acids. Germline CDR1 GTSNPN, CDR2 SVGIG (reference sequence). The V end lost 1 base, the J end lost 1 base, and 16 bases lay between the germline ends. CDR3 sequence: CAWSAHCKGGNYGYTF. CDR3 DNA sequence: TGTGCCTGGAGTGCCCATTGTAAAGGCGGTAACTATGGCTACACCTTC.

The V and J genes are TRBV4-2 and TRBJ1-1, with D possibly TRBD1 on 5 matching bases. Germline loops: CDR1 LGHNA, CDR2 YNFKEQ. V was pared by 4 bases and J by 1 base, with 13 bases between. The CDR3 spans 15 residues. The CDR3 region is CASSPVTGGNTEAFF. The CDR3 DNA sequence: TGTGCCAGCAGCCCCGTTACGGGGGGGAACACTGAAGCTTTCTTT.

The chain employs TRBV5-6 and TRBJ1-4, with 7 bases identical to TRBD1. The CDR3 is made up of 12 amino acids. The V gene end was trimmed by 4 bases and the J gene end by 10 bases; junction bases not matched to a gene: 4. CDR1 is SGHDT and CDR2 is YYEEEE in the germline V gene. This CDR3 is CASSTTGAKLFF. As DNA, the CDR3 is TGTGCCAGCAGCACCACAGGGGCAAAACTGTTTTTT.

The sample holds a few counts of this clone. This chain links TRBV2 with TRBJ2-1; TRBD2 aligns across 11 bases. The germline gives CDR1 SNHLY, CDR2 FYNNEI. The CDR3 has 15 residues. J was trimmed by 6 bases and V by 4 bases; bases with no gene match: 5. The CDR3 loop is CASSVLAGGRNEQFF. The CDR3 nucleotides read TGTGCCAGCAGTGTCCTAGCGGGAGGACGCAATGAGCAGTTCTTC. The full variable domain, with the rest looked up from reference TRBV2 and TRBJ2-1, is EPEVTQTPSHQVTQMGQEVILRCVPISNHLYFYWYRQILGQKVEFLVSFYNNEISEKSEIFDDQFSVERPDGSNFTLKIRSTKLEDSAMYFCASSVLAGGRNEQFFGPGTRLTVL.

J is TRBJ2-3 and V is TRBV4-1; 9 positions match TRBD2. V was clipped by 2 bases and J by 2 bases; unmatched bases: 8. CDR1 and CDR2 (germline): MGHRA, YSYEKL. This CDR3 spans 17 amino acids. The CDR3 region has the DNA TGCGCCAGCAGCCAAAGTACTAGCGGGCCGATCACAGATACGCAGTATTTT. Protein: CASSQSTSGPITDTQYF.

This chain links TRBV6-2 or TRBV6-3 with TRBJ2-2; 10 nucleotides match TRBD1. The CDR3 extends over 16 amino acids. CDR1 and CDR2 from the germline V gene are MNHEY and SVGEGT. V shed 5 bases, J shed 6 bases, and the junction held 9 bases outside the gene matches. CDR3 DNA: TGTGCCAGCAGTGGGGCCCGGGACAGGGGTGCCGGGGAGCTGTTTTTT. Translated, it gives CASSGARDRGAGELFF.

V is TRBV7-3 and J is TRBJ1-4, with D unclear. This CDR3 has 14 residues. V was trimmed by 5 bases and J by 5 bases, leaving 12 bases between them. Germline V gene lookup returns CDR1 SGHTA and CDR2 FQGTGA. CDR3 region: CASSPYGANEKLFF. Here the CDR3 DNA reads TGTGCCAGCAGCCCCTATGGAGCGAATGAAAAACTGTTTTTT.

V and J are TRBV4-1 and TRBJ1-2; tentative D call: TRBD1 (5 bases). The CDR3 spans 16 residues. Trimming stripped 0 bases from V and 5 bases from J, with 16 bases between. In germline, CDR1 is MGHRA, CDR2 YSYEKL. The CDR3 DNA is TGCGCCAGCAGCCAAGACCCAACCGCAGGGTGGTATGGCTACACCTTC. Translated, it gives CASSQDPTAGWYGYTF.

This clone was observed once. The chain uses TRBV11-2 and TRBJ1-2; the D is unclear. Germline V gene data show CDR1 as SGHAT and CDR2 as FQNNGV. CDR3 length equals 12 residues. Between the trimmed V and J ends, which lost 1 base and 5 bases, there was a span of 5 bases. CDR3 sequence: CASSLGEYGYTF. CDR3 nucleotides: TGTGCCAGCAGCTTAGGAGAGTATGGCTACACCTTC.

The V gene is TRBV2, the J gene TRBJ2-1; the match to TRBD2 covers 8 bases. The germline V gene encodes CDR1 SNHLY and CDR2 FYNNEI. The CDR3 has 14 amino acids. The V gene end was trimmed by 6 bases and the J gene end by 6 bases; junction bases not matched to a gene: 7. Here the CDR3 DNA reads TGTGCCAGCAGCCGGACTAGCCTAGGCAATGAGCAGTTCTTC. It encodes CASSRTSLGNEQFF. The entire variable domain, with the rest obtained from reference TRBV2 and TRBJ2-1, is as follows: EPEVTQTPSHQVTQMGQEVILRCVPISNHLYFYWYRQILGQKVEFLVSFYNNEISEKSEIFDDQFSVERPDGSNFTLKIRSTKLEDSAMYFCASSRTSLGNEQFFGPGTRLTVL.

V is TRBV3-1 (or the pseudogene TRBV3-2) and J is TRBJ2-7; D is uncertain. This CDR3 spans 14 amino acids. CDR1 is LGHDT, CDR2 YNNKEL, per germline (reference sequence). With 3 bases removed from V and 0 bases from J, the gap between germline ends came to 9 bases. CDR3 region: CASSQPVSSYEQYF. The DNA for the CDR3 is TGTGCCAGCAGCCAGCCCGTTAGCTCCTACGAGCAGTACTTC.

V usage is TRBV28 and J usage is TRBJ2-1; 12 positions agree with TRBD2. CDR1 MDHEN and CDR2 SYDVKM come from the germline V gene. CDR3 size: 16 residues. V was pared by 2 bases and J by 6 bases, with 5 bases of the junction left unmatched. In DNA, the CDR3 is TGTGCCAGCAGTTTAGCACTAGCGGGGGGAACCAATGAGCAGTTCTTC. Encoded protein: CASSLALAGGTNEQFF. Complete variable domain (other parts from reference TRBV28 and TRBJ2-1): DVKVTQSSRYLVKRTGEKVFLECVQDMDHENMFWYRQDPGLGLRLIYFSYDVKMKEKGDIPEGYSVSREKKERFSLILESASTNQTSMYLCASSLALAGGTNEQFFGPGTRLTVL.

The J gene is TRBJ2-2, the V gene TRBV29-1, with D possibly being TRBD2 (5 bases). The CDR3 contains 13 residues. Deletions cut 3 bases from V and 0 bases from J, with 5 bases between. Per germline, CDR1 SQVTM and CDR2 ANQGSEA. CDR3 in DNA: TGCAGCGTTGACGGGGCGAACACCGGGGAGCTGTTTTTT. Its translation: CSVDGANTGELFF.

CDR3 sequence (DNA): TGTGCCAGCAGCGTAGCTGCGAGCCCAGATACGCAGTATTTT. Translating gives CASSVAASPDTQYF. The chain couples TRBV9 to TRBJ2-3; D gene unclear. CDR3 length: 14 amino acids. CDR1 is SGDLS, CDR2 YYNGEE, per germline. Trimming took 0 bases from V and 4 from J, leaving 9 bases between them.

This chain's CDR3 is CASSYSRGNTIYF. CDR3 nucleotides: TGTGCCAGCAGCTATTCGCGGGGAAACACCATATATTTT. The chain links TRBV12-3 or TRBV12-4 to TRBJ1-3; D remains ambiguous. CDR3 size: 13 residues. V was pared by 6 bases and J by 4 bases, with 10 bases between.

The rearrangement joins TRBV6-2 or TRBV6-3 to TRBJ1-2, with a possible D match to TRBD1 (6 bases). CDR3 length equals 14 residues. V was shortened by 4 bases and J by 4 bases, with 13 bases between the two germline ends. Germline V CDR1 and CDR2: MNHEY, SVGEGT. CDR3 in DNA: TGTGCCAGCAGTTCCCGGGACACTCGCTATGGCTACACCTTC. Its translation is CASSSRDTRYGYTF.

The gene calls are TRBV7-3 and TRBJ2-3; D uncertain. This CDR3 is 12 amino acids long. CDR1 and CDR2 (germline): SGHTA, FQGTGA. Deletions cut 5 bases from V and 1 base from J, with 4 bases between. The CDR3: CASSHGTDTQYF. DNA of the CDR3: TGTGCCAGCAGCCATGGCACAGATACGCAGTATTTT.